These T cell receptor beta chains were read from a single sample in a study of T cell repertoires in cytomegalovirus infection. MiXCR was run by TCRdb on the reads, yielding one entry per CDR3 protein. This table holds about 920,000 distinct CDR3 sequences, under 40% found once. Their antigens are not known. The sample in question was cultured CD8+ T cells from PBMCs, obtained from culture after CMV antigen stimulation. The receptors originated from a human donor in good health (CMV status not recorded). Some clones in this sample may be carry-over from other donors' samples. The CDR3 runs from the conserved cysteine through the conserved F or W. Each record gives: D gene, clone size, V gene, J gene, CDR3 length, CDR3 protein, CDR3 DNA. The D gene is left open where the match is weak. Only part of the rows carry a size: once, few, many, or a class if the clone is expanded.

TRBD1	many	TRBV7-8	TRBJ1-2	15	CASSFPGTGKEGYTF	TGTGCCAGCAGCTTCCCCGGGACAGGGAAGGAAGGCTACACCTTC
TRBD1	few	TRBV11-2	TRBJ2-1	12	CASSPDRAGQFF	TGTGCCAGCAGCCCTGACAGGGCGGGGCAGTTCTTC
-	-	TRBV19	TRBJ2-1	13	CASSIDKGNEQFF	TGTGCCAGTAGTATAGATAAGGGAAATGAGCAGTTCTTC
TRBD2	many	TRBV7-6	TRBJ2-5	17	CASSSARLAGVQETQYF	TGTGCCAGCAGCTCCGCCCGACTAGCGGGAGTACAAGAGACCCAGTACTTC
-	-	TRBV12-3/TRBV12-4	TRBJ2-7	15	CASSFVHSYTYEQYF	TGTGCCAGCAGTTTTGTCCACAGCTACACCTACGAGCAGTACTTC
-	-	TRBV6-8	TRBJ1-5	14	CASGDGTVDQPQHF	TGTGCCAGCGGGGATGGGACGGTAGATCAGCCCCAGCATTTT
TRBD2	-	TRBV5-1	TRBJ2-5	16	CASSRDYNKYQETQYF	TGCGCCAGCAGCAGGGACTACAATAAGTACCAAGAGACCCAGTACTTC
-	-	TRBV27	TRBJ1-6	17	CASSFGRFGPPNSPLHF	TGTGCCAGCAGTTTCGGACGCTTTGGGCCTCCTAATTCACCCCTCCACTTT
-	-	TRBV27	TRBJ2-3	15	CASSPWGDPTDTQYF	TGTGCCAGCAGTCCCTGGGGCGACCCCACAGATACGCAGTATTTT
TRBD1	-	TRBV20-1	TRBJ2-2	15	CSVRGQGLNTGELFF	TGCAGTGTTAGGGGACAGGGGCTTAACACCGGGGAGCTGTTTTTT
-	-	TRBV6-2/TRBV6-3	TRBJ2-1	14	CASSHWGDPNEQFF	TGTGCCAGCAGCCACTGGGGTGACCCCAATGAGCAGTTCTTC
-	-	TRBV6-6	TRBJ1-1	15	CASSYAGSESTEAFF	TGTGCCAGCAGTTATGCGGGATCGGAGAGCACTGAAGCTTTCTTT
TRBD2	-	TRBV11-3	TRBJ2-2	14	CASSAAGDTGELFF	TGTGCCAGCAGTGCAGCGGGAGACACCGGGGAGCTGTTTTTT
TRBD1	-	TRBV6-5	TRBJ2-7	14	CASRLGQGAREQYF	TGTGCCAGCAGGCTTGGACAGGGGGCAAGGGAGCAGTACTTC
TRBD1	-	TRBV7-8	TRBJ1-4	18	CASSLVPLDRGTNEKLFF	TGTGCCAGCAGCTTAGTTCCCCTAGACAGGGGAACTAATGAAAAACTGTTTTTT
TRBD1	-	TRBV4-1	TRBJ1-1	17	CASSRAQSGQGNTEAFF	TGCGCCAGCAGCCGTGCTCAGTCGGGACAGGGGAACACTGAAGCTTTCTTT
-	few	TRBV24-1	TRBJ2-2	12	CATADATGELFF	TGTGCCACCGCTGACGCCACCGGGGAGCTGTTTTTT
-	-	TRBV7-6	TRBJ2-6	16	CASSSITGSGANVLTF	TGTGCCAGCAGCTCGATTACAGGGTCTGGGGCCAACGTCCTGACTTTC
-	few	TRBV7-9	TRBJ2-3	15	CASRNEIGTPDTQYF	TGTGCCAGCAGGAACGAGATCGGGACGCCAGATACGCAGTATTTT
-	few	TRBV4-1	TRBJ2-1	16	CASSQVWQGDYNEQFF	TGCGCCAGCAGCCAAGTATGGCAGGGCGACTACAATGAGCAGTTCTTC
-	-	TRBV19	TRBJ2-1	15	CASSIWRDRPNEQFF	TGTGCCAGTAGTATCTGGAGGGACAGACCCAATGAGCAGTTCTTC
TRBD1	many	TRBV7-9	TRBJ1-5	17	CASSPPHDDRGWQPQHF	TGTGCCAGCAGCCCCCCCCACGACGACAGGGGTTGGCAGCCCCAGCATTTT
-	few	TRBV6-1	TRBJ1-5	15	CASSDGEFGNQPQHF	TGTGCCAGCAGTGACGGCGAGTTTGGCAATCAGCCCCAGCATTTT
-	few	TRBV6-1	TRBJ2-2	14	CASTPGLNTGELFF	TGTGCCAGCACCCCCGGACTTAACACCGGGGAGCTGTTTTTT
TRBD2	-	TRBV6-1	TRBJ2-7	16	CASSEVLAGSSYEQYF	TGTGCCAGCAGTGAAGTGCTAGCGGGGAGCTCCTACGAGCAGTACTTC
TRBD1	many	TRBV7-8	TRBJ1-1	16	CASSLAYTGVNTEAFF	TGTGCCAGCAGCTTAGCGTATACAGGGGTGAACACTGAAGCTTTCTTT
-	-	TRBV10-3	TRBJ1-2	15	CAISESRGTNYGYTF	TGTGCCATCAGTGAGTCCCGGGGGACGAACTATGGCTACACCTTC
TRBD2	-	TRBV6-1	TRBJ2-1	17	CASSEGSGGNPYNEQFF	TGTGCCAGCAGTGAGGGTAGCGGGGGTAACCCCTACAATGAGCAGTTCTTC
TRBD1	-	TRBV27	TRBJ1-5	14	CASSQGTDNQPQHF	TGTGCCAGCAGCCAAGGGACAGACAATCAGCCCCAGCATTTT
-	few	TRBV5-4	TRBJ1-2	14	CASSLMDGNYGYTF	TGTGCCAGCAGCCTAATGGACGGCAACTATGGCTACACCTTC
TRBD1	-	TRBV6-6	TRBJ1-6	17	CASSYSPWTGYFSPLHF	TGTGCCAGCAGTTACTCCCCGTGGACAGGTTATTTTTCACCCCTCCACTTT
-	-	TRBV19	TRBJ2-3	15	CASSATTHRTDTQYF	TGTGCCAGTAGTGCCACCACCCACCGCACAGATACGCAGTATTTT
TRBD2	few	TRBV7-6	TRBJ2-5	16	CASSLERGGARGTQYF	TGTGCTAGCAGCTTAGAGCGGGGGGGCGCAAGGGGGACCCAGTACTTC
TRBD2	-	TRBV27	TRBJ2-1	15	CASSPLAGGPLEQFF	TGTGCCAGCAGTCCCTTAGCGGGGGGGCCCCTTGAGCAGTTCTTC
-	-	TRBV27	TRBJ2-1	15	CASKPRGRGTNEQFF	TGTGCCAGCAAACCGCGGGGCAGGGGGACGAATGAGCAGTTCTTC
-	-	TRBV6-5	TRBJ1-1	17	CASSYFPLTVLNTEAFF	TGTGCCAGCAGTTACTTCCCCCTGACAGTTCTGAACACTGAAGCTTTCTTT
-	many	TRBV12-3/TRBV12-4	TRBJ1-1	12	CASSPSNTEAFF	TGTGCCAGCAGCCCCAGTAACACTGAAGCTTTCTTT
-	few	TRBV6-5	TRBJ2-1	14	CASSYQSQGNEQFF	TGTGCCAGCAGTTACCAATCACAGGGTAATGAGCAGTTCTTC
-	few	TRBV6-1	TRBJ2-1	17	CASSESPGGGIYNEQFF	TGTGCCAGCAGTGAATCCCCTGGGGGTGGTATCTACAATGAGCAGTTCTTC
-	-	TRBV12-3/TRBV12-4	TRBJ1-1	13	CAGSWQGGTEAFF	TGTGCCGGCAGCTGGCAGGGAGGGACTGAAGCTTTCTTT
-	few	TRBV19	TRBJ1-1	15	CASTLGLRSNTEAFF	TGTGCCAGTACCTTGGGACTGAGATCGAACACTGAAGCTTTCTTT
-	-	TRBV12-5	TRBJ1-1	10	CASGVPEAFF	TGTGCTAGTGGTGTTCCTGAAGCTTTCTTT
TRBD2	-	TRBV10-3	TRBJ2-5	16	CAINGTSGGVQETQYF	TGTGCCATCAACGGGACTAGCGGGGGGGTTCAAGAGACCCAGTACTTC
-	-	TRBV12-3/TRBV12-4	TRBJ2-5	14	CASTGMRDGETQYF	TGTGCCAGCACCGGGATGAGGGATGGGGAGACCCAGTACTTC
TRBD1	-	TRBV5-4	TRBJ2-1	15	CASSFRAGGIDEQFF	TGTGCCAGCAGCTTCAGGGCAGGGGGTATCGATGAGCAGTTCTTC
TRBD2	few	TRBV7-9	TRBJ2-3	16	CASSAPSGASTDTQYF	TGTGCCAGCAGCGCCCCTAGCGGGGCTAGCACAGATACGCAGTATTTT
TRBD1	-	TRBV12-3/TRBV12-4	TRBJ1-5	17	CASSPPTGGDSGQSQHF	TGTGCCAGCAGTCCCCCGACAGGGGGCGACTCGGGTCAGTCCCAGCATTTT
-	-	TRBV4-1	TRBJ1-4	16	CASSRVPQGRGEKLFF	TGCGCCAGCAGCCGGGTCCCACAGGGCCGGGGTGAAAAACTGTTTTTT
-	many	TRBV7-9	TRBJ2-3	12	CASSPLADTQYF	TGTGCCAGCAGCCCATTGGCAGATACGCAGTATTTT
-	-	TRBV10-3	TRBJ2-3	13	CAISEGSTDTQYF	TGTGCCATCAGTGAGGGGTCCACAGATACGCAGTATTTT